Below are 31 T cell receptor beta chains sequenced from a single sample in a study of cytomegalovirus exposure and HLA in healthy donors. The PCR had 60 Vbeta and 13 Jbeta primers. TCRdb keeps only in-frame clones here, not all; method: immunoSEQ multiplex PCR. Of about 96,000 clones listed, approximately 72% are singletons. The source material was PBMCs. The receptors stem from a female donor in good health and CMV-seropositive.

This clone was found once. The CDR3 here is CASSQEGASNAYNEQFF. The CDR3, as DNA: TGTGCCAGCAGCCAAGAGGGAGCTTCGAACGCCTACAATGAGCAGTTCTTC. The chain is built from TRBV4-2 and TRBJ2-7; D may be TRBD2 (5 bases). The end of the DNA is better explained by TRBJ2-1, so the J call may be wrong. This CDR3 comprises 17 residues. CDR1 and CDR2 from the germline V gene are LGHNA and YNFKEQ.

The table lists this clone with a few counts. The chain employs TRBV7-2 and TRBJ1-1; 9 nucleotides line up with TRBD1. This CDR3 is built from 16 residues. Trimming removed 0 bases from V and 6 bases from J; junction bases left unmatched: 8. Germline CDR1 is SGHTA and CDR2 is FQGNSA. The CDR3 loop is CASSLAGQGIRAEAFF. The CDR3 DNA is TGTGCCAGCAGCTTAGCGGGACAGGGAATAAGGGCTGAAGCTTTCTTT.

This rearrangement joins TRBV6-5 to TRBJ1-2; D uncertain. The germline V and J ends were trimmed by 6 bases and 6 bases, with 11 bases remaining between them. The V gene's germline CDR1 is MNHEY and CDR2 SVGAGI. This CDR3 spans 12 amino acids. Here the CDR3 reads CASRGDVDGYTF. The CDR3 nucleotides are TGTGCCAGCAGGGGCGATGTCGATGGCTACACCTTC.

This chain connects TRBV4-3 to TRBJ2-1, with 9 positions matching TRBD2. V shed 2 bases and J 3 bases; nucleotides not matched to a gene: 5. The CDR3 is 16 residues long. CDR1 and CDR2 (germline): LGHNA, YSLEER. The CDR3 protein is CASSQRSSGDYNEQFF. In nucleotides, the CDR3 is TGCGCCAGCAGCCAACGGTCTAGCGGGGACTACAATGAGCAGTTCTTC.

V is TRBV2 and J is TRBJ1-2, with TRBD1 matching 8 bases. After removal of 6 bases from V and 5 bases from J, the junction contained 8 bases not matched to a gene. This CDR3 is 14 amino acids long. Germline-derived CDR1 and CDR2 are SNHLY and FYNNEI. CDR3 bases: TGTGCCAGCAGGCCAGGGGGCTCTTATTATGGCTACACCTTC. It yields the protein CASRPGGSYYGYTF.

The chain has TRBV28 and TRBJ2-3; 9 bases match TRBD2. CDR1 MDHEN and CDR2 SYDVKM come from the germline V gene. This CDR3 spans 14 amino acids. Trimming removed 8 bases from V and 4 bases from J; junction bases left unmatched: 7. CDR3 DNA sequence: TGTGCCAGCGGGTCAGCGGGGGGCGCAGATACGCAGTATTTT. Protein sequence: CASGSAGGADTQYF.

This clone has a handful of counts. V gene TRBV28 combines with J gene TRBJ1-6; D gene ambiguous. The CDR3 is made up of 11 amino acids. Germline-derived CDR1 and CDR2 are MDHEN and SYDVKM. V was pared by 5 bases and J by 8 bases, with 4 bases between. The CDR3, as DNA: TGTGCCAGCAGTGGGCATTCACCCCTCCACTTT. Its translation is CASSGHSPLHF.

The chain uses TRBV9 and TRBJ2-1; D ambiguous. The CDR3 sequence is 15 residues long. Germline V gene lookup returns CDR1 SGDLS and CDR2 YYNGEE. V gave up 1 base and J gave up 1 base, with 9 bases separating them. CDR3 nucleotides: TGTGCCAGCAGCGTAAGACTCAGTTCCTACAATGAGCAGTTCTTC. It yields the protein CASSVRLSSYNEQFF.

The V and J genes are TRBV4-1 and TRBJ1-2; D call uncertain. The CDR3 runs to 14 residues. V shed 0 bases and J shed 4 bases, with 9 bases lying between them. Per germline, CDR1 MGHRA and CDR2 YSYEKL. The CDR3 region has the DNA TGCGCCAGCAGCCAAGAGGGCTACCCCTATGGCTACACCTTC. Residues: CASSQEGYPYGYTF.

The chain joins TRBV7-2 to TRBJ2-7; 7 bases line up with TRBD1. CDR1 and CDR2 (germline): SGHTA, FQGNSA. The CDR3 runs to 15 residues. Trimming removed 1 base from V and 2 bases from J; junction bases left unmatched: 5. The CDR3 reads CASSLGPTGAYEQYF. The CDR3, as DNA: TGTGCCAGCAGCTTAGGACCTACAGGGGCCTACGAGCAGTACTTC.

The rearrangement joins TRBV5-4 to TRBJ2-7, with D tentatively TRBD2 (5 bases). Trimming shortened V by 3 bases and J by 2 bases, and 12 bases separated the two germline ends. The germline V gene encodes CDR1 SGHNT and CDR2 YYREEE (reference sequence). This CDR3 region has 14 residues. CDR3 protein: CASSSRTLPYEQYF. CDR3 DNA sequence: TGTGCCAGCAGCTCCCGGACTCTTCCCTACGAGCAGTACTTC.

The rearrangement uses TRBV29-1 and TRBJ1-1, with D maybe TRBD1 (5 bases). Germline-derived CDR1 and CDR2 are SQVTM and ANQGSEA. The V gene lost 7 bases and the J gene lost 1 base, with 13 bases spanning the gap. The CDR3 totals 13 residues. CDR3 region: CSAETARNTEAFF. CDR3 coding DNA: TGCAGCGCTGAGACAGCAAGGAACACTGAAGCTTTCTTT. The whole variable domain, remainder taken from reference TRBV29-1 and TRBJ1-1, is SAVISQKPSRDICQRGTSLTIQCQVDSQVTMMFWYRQQPGQSLTLIATANQGSEATYESGFVIDKFPISRPNLTFSTLTVSNMSPEDSSIYLCSAETARNTEAFFGQGTRLTVV.

The rearrangement joins TRBV7-2 to TRBJ2-1; 13 bases map to TRBD2. Germline V gene sequence: CDR1 SGHTA, CDR2 FQGNSA. The CDR3 runs to 15 residues. Losses at the gene ends were 5 bases for V and 8 bases for J; bases not matched to a gene: 6. The CDR3: CASSPWTSGSYEQFF. The CDR3 DNA is TGTGCCAGCAGCCCATGGACTAGCGGGAGCTATGAGCAGTTCTTC.

This clone was counted once. The chain has TRBV9 and TRBJ1-2; D not certain. Germline values: CDR1 SGDLS, CDR2 YYNGEE. Trimming removed 5 bases at V and 3 bases at J, with 14 bases between. This CDR3 spans 14 amino acids. The CDR3 nucleotides are TGTGCCAGCAGTAGACGGGGTGCAGACTATGGCTACACCTTC. This encodes CASSRRGADYGYTF.

This clone has just one count. The rearrangement joins TRBV19 to TRBJ1-1; D uncertain. Germline V lookup: CDR1 LNHDA, CDR2 SQIVND (reference sequence). The CDR3 is 13 residues long. V was clipped by 3 bases and J by 5 bases, with 10 bases between them. CDR3 protein: CASSIDGGTEAFF. In DNA, the CDR3 is TGTGCCAGTAGTATCGACGGAGGGACTGAAGCTTTCTTT.

This clone was counted a few times. This chain links TRBV28 with TRBJ2-1, with D possibly TRBD1 on 6 matching bases. The CDR3 is made up of 16 amino acids. The ends were cut back, 5 bases at V and 7 bases at J, with 21 bases in the middle. CDR1 MDHEN and CDR2 SYDVKM come from the germline V gene. The CDR3 spells CASSTRQAHRRNEQFF. The CDR3 DNA is TGTGCCAGCAGTACCAGACAGGCCCACCGGAGGAATGAGCAGTTCTTC. Drawing the rest from reference TRBV28 and TRBJ2-1, the complete variable domain is DVKVTQSSRYLVKRTGEKVFLECVQDMDHENMFWYRQDPGLGLRLIYFSYDVKMKEKGDIPEGYSVSREKKERFSLILESASTNQTSMYLCASSTRQAHRRNEQFFGPGTRLTVL.

The V and J genes are TRBV9 and TRBJ2-6; D ambiguous. Germline CDR1 reads SGDLS; CDR2 reads YYNGEE. V lost 4 bases and J 0 bases, leaving 8 bases between the germline ends. This CDR3 spans 15 amino acids. Here the CDR3 DNA reads TGTGCCAGCAGCCCCCAGGACTCTGGGGCCAACGTCCTGACTTTC. It codes for CASSPQDSGANVLTF.

The chain joins TRBV5-6 to TRBJ1-2, with D possibly being TRBD1 (5 bases). With 4 bases removed from V and 8 bases from J, the gap between germline ends came to 9 bases. The germline V gene encodes CDR1 SGHDT and CDR2 YYEEEE. The CDR3 sequence is 11 residues long. The CDR3, as DNA: TGTGCCAGCAGCAAGGGGAGGGGCTACACCTTC. It yields the protein CASSKGRGYTF. The variable domain in full, with the rest retrieved from reference TRBV5-6 and TRBJ1-2, is DAGVTQSPTHLIKTRGQQVTLRCSPKSGHDTVSWYQQALGQGPQFIFQYYEEEERQRGNFPDRFSGHQFPNYSSELNVNALLLGDSALYLCASSKGRGYTFGSGTRLTVV.

The chain has TRBV10-1 and TRBJ2-5; 8 bases are shared with TRBD1. Germline V gives CDR1 WNHNN, CDR2 SYGVQD (reference sequence). V lost 3 bases to trimming and J lost 7 bases; unmatched junction nucleotides: 4. The CDR3 runs to 13 residues. The CDR3 is CASSDGQGGTQYF. DNA for the CDR3: TGCGCCAGCAGTGACGGACAGGGCGGGACCCAGTACTTC.

The V and J genes are TRBV6-6 and TRBJ2-3; TRBD2 matches 7 bases. This CDR3 is 15 amino acids long. Germline V gene lookup returns CDR1 MNHNY and CDR2 SVGAGI (reference sequence). Trimming cost V 9 bases and J 2 bases; bases outside gene matches: 11. The CDR3 DNA reads as TGTGCCAGTCAAACCCGTAGCGGGTTCACAGATACGCAGTATTTT. Its protein is CASQTRSGFTDTQYF.

The chain employs TRBV10-3 and TRBJ1-6, with 8 bases matching TRBD1. The length of the CDR3 is 15 residues. Germline trimming cut 2 bases from V and 5 bases from J; bases unmatched to any gene: 2. The V gene's germline CDR1 is ENHRY and CDR2 SYGVKD. CDR3 sequence: CAISEGTGNNSPLHF. As DNA, the CDR3 is TGTGCCATCAGTGAGGGGACAGGCAATAATTCACCCCTCCACTTT.

This clone occurred a few times. The rearrangement joins TRBV7-2 to TRBJ1-2; the D gene is possibly TRBD1 (6 bases). In germline, CDR1 is SGHTA, CDR2 FQGNSA. Trimming removed 5 bases at V and 10 bases at J, with 20 bases between. The CDR3 is made up of 14 amino acids. The CDR3 sequence: CASSADRPTIAYTF. The CDR3 DNA sequence: TGTGCCAGCAGCGCCGACAGGCCAACTATCGCCTACACCTTC.

The chain carries TRBV28 and TRBJ1-2; TRBD1 might be the D (5 bases). This CDR3 comprises 13 residues. Germline V gives CDR1 MDHEN, CDR2 SYDVKM. V was trimmed by 6 bases and J by 3 bases, leaving 11 bases between them. The DNA for the CDR3 is TGTGCCAGCAGGTCCTCAGGGTACTATGGCTACACCTTC. This codes for CASRSSGYYGYTF.

The chain carries TRBV2 and TRBJ1-2, with D perhaps TRBD1 (5 bases). The CDR3 totals 14 residues. Trimming pared 6 bases from V and 6 bases from J, leaving 17 bases between. From germline, CDR1 is SNHLY and CDR2 FYNNEI. This CDR3 reads CASSFQGNSNGYTF. CDR3 DNA: TGTGCCAGCAGCTTTCAGGGAAACTCTAATGGCTACACCTTC. Looking up the rest from reference TRBV2 and TRBJ1-2 gives the full variable domain: EPEVTQTPSHQVTQMGQEVILRCVPISNHLYFYWYRQILGQKVEFLVSFYNNEISEKSEIFDDQFSVERPDGSNFTLKIRSTKLEDSAMYFCASSFQGNSNGYTFGSGTRLTVV.

The chain has TRBV5-8 and TRBJ1-5; D not certain. Trimming shortened V by 5 bases and J by 13 bases, and 16 bases separated the two germline ends. Germline V CDR1 and CDR2: SGHTS, YDEGEE. The CDR3 totals 12 residues. The CDR3 DNA reads TGTGCCAGCAGGTGGGGAGCCCAACCTCAGCATTTT. This codes for CASRWGAQPQHF.

The chain couples TRBV28 to TRBJ1-3; 8 bases agree with TRBD1. This CDR3 spans 14 amino acids. Germline V gene lookup returns CDR1 MDHEN and CDR2 SYDVKM. CDR3 DNA: TGTGCGGCAGTTACAGGGGGCTCTGGAAACACCATATATTTT. Translated, it gives CAAVTGGSGNTIYF. The complete variable domain, with remaining parts taken from reference TRBV28 and TRBJ1-3, reads DVKVTQSSRYLVKRTGEKVFLECVQDMDHENMFWYRQDPGLGLRLIYFSYDVKMKEKGDIPEGYSVSREKKERFSLILESASTNQTSMYLCAAVTGGSGNTIYFGEGSWLTVV.

This chain links TRBV14 with TRBJ1-3; D not certain. Germline CDR1 and CDR2: SGHDN and FVKESK. The CDR3 sequence is 14 residues long. V lost 3 bases and J lost 0, with 6 bases in between. Written as DNA, the CDR3 is TGTGCCAGCAGCCACCTACCCTCTGGAAACACCATATATTTT. Encoded protein: CASSHLPSGNTIYF. The full variable domain, in which reference TRBV14 and TRBJ1-3 provide the parts outside the CDR3, is EAGVTQFPSHSVIEKGQTVTLRCDPISGHDNLYWYRRVMGKEIKFLLHFVKESKQDESGMPNNRFLAERTGGTYSTLKVQPAELEDSGVYFCASSHLPSGNTIYFGEGSWLTVV.

The chain employs TRBV7-6 and TRBJ1-2; D is unclear. There are 14 residues in the CDR3. Trimming removed 5 bases from V and 4 bases from J, with 14 bases in between. The germline CDR1 and CDR2 sequences are SGHVS and FNYEAQ. The CDR3 DNA reads as TGTGCCAGCAGCCCCGGCGGGGTTTTCTATGGCTACACCTTC. Its protein is CASSPGGVFYGYTF.

The chain links TRBV4-3 to TRBJ1-2; no clear D. Germline CDR1 reads LGHNA; CDR2 reads YSLEER. The CDR3 consists of 15 residues. V lost 0 bases and J lost 8, with 16 bases in between. The CDR3 region has the DNA TGCGCCAGCAGCCAAGATACGGGTAGGCTTAGGGGCTACACCTTC. Protein: CASSQDTGRLRGYTF.

This clone was seen a handful of times. The chain has TRBV2 and TRBJ2-2; D might be TRBD2 (7 bases). The V and J ends lost 8 bases and 0 bases respectively, with 13 bases between them. Germline assignment: CDR1 SNHLY and CDR2 FYNNEI. The CDR3 has 15 residues. For the CDR3, the DNA is TGTGCCAGCGGGGGGGCGGCTCCGAACACCGGGGAGCTGTTTTTT. Amino acids: CASGGAAPNTGELFF.

The J gene is TRBJ1-1, the V gene TRBV30; D not resolved. The CDR3 runs to 14 residues. V was shortened by 0 bases and J by 1 base, with 9 bases between the two germline ends. The germline CDR1 and CDR2 sequences are GTSNPN and SVGIG (reference sequence). The CDR3 nucleotides are TGTGCCTGGAGTGTATCGCACGGGAACACTGAAGCTTTCTTT. Translation: CAWSVSHGNTEAFF.